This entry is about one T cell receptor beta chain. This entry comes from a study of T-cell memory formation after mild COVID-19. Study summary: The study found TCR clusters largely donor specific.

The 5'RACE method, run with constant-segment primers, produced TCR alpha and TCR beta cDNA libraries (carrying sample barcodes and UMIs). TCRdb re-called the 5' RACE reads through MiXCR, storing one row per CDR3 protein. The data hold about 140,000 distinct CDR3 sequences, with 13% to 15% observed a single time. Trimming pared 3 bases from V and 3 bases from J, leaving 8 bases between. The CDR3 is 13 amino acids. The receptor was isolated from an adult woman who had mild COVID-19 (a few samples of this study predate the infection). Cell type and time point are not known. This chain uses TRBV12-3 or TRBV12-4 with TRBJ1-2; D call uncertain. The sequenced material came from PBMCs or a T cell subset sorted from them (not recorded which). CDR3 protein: CASSFGEDYGYTF. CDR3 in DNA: TGTGCCAGCAGTTTCGGGGAAGACTATGGCTACACCTTC.